The present entry profiles one T cell receptor (beta chain) with its context. Its antigen remains unidentified. Some clones are missing from TCRdb's copy, which holds only in-frame ones; the method was immunoSEQ multiplex PCR. The table records thousands of clones, around 96% of them present only once. The CDR3 contains 16 residues. Losses at the gene ends were 0 bases for V and 6 bases for J; bases not matched to a gene: 8. CDR1 and CDR2 (germline): SGHTA, FQGNSA. This sample is drawn from a study of T cell clonotyping in hematopoietic cell transplantation. Notes on the study in general: Graft donor and pretransplant recipient Inverse Simpson Index values predicted broader posttransplant TCR diversity. Pathologically expanded recipient clonotypes increased progressively from day 30 to day 180 as diversity fell. Without cell sorting, CD4 versus CD8 contributions remain unresolved. Few recipient clonotypes overlapped donors; over 95% were de novo at given depth.

J is TRBJ2-1 and V is TRBV7-2, with TRBD2 identical over 7 bases. Sequences were derived from PBMCs, sampled 30 days after allogeneic stem cell transplant. The clonotype was recovered from a male patient aged 40-55 years who had an allogeneic stem cell transplant from a related donor, so the T cells may come from the graft donor. Some clones in this sample may be carry-over from other donors' samples. As DNA, the CDR3 is TGTGCCAGCAGCTTAGCCGCCGGGGGACTACTCAATGAGCAGTTCTTC. Its protein product is CASSLAAGGLLNEQFF.